The 18 T cell receptor beta chains presented below share a single source sample, sequenced in a study of Ad26.COV2.S vaccination and SARS-CoV-2 variants (dated by TCRdb to about 2021). Explained via the paper, the treatment or condition label denotes: 15 to 20 received Ad26.COV2.S at low or high dose, single or two shots; roughly 5 received placebo; per-sample allocation not given. For vaccine and placebo recipients, repertoires were sequenced using samples collected on day 63 after the first injection. The library was generated by the immunoSEQ multiplex PCR assay. In TCRdb, the immuneACCESS table is reduced to in-frame sequences with V and J assigned. These tables do not hold every clone; where another copy was compared, an unresolved V gene accounts for under half, and the others remain unexplained. This sample holds 350,000 to 600,000 clones; 80% to 90% were observed only once. The ten largest clones represent approximately 1.7% of the sample.

This specimen was peripheral blood, taken in a trial of Ad26.COV2.S vaccine versus placebo. Receptors originate from a person between 18 and 59 years old who received the Ad26.COV2.S COVID-19 vaccine or a placebo.

There are a few counts of this clone. This sequence joins TRBV6-2 or TRBV6-3 and TRBJ1-1; D gene uncertain. The CDR3 spans 11 residues. The V gene's germline CDR1 is MNHEY and CDR2 SVGEGT. V lost 3 bases and J lost 6, with 5 bases in between. In nucleotides, the CDR3 is TGTGCCAGCAGTTATAGCGCTGAAGCTTTCTTT. Its protein is CASSYSAEAFF.

V is TRBV12-3 or TRBV12-4 and J is TRBJ1-5; 7 bases agree with TRBD1. The CDR3 has 13 residues. The V and J ends lost 5 bases and 7 bases, in that order; junction bases with no gene match: 5. The CDR3 here is CASSPDRAQPQHF. CDR3 bases: TGTGCCAGCAGTCCTGACAGGGCCCAGCCCCAGCATTTT.

The CDR3 DNA is TGTGCCAGCAGCGGACAGGGGGCCACCCTCATAAGCACAGATACGCAGTATTTT. This translates into CASSGQGATLISTDTQYF. The chain has TRBV5-5 and TRBJ2-3; 11 positions match TRBD1. Trimming at V came to 4 bases and at J to 0 bases, leaving 10 bases not matched to a gene. This CDR3 spans 18 amino acids. Germline lookup yields CDR1 SGHKS and CDR2 YYEKEE (reference sequence). Complete variable domain (other parts from reference TRBV5-5 and TRBJ2-3): DAGVTQSPTHLIKTRGQQVTLRCSPISGHKSVSWYQQVLGQGPQFIFQYYEKEERGRGNFPDRFSARQFPNYSSELNVNALLLGDSALYLCASSGQGATLISTDTQYFGPGTRLTVL.

The gene calls are TRBV7-9 and TRBJ2-7, with D possibly being TRBD1 (5 bases). Germline values: CDR1 SEHNR, CDR2 FQNEAQ (reference sequence). The germline V and J ends were trimmed by 2 bases and 0 bases, with 14 bases remaining between them. This CDR3 comprises 16 residues. The CDR3 is CASSLTQGQSSYEQYF. CDR3 nucleotide sequence: TGTGCCAGCAGCTTAACCCAGGGCCAGAGCTCCTACGAGCAGTACTTC.

The gene calls are TRBV7-9 and TRBJ2-4, with TRBD2 identical over 8 bases. The CDR3 loop spans 17 amino acids. Germline trimming cut 1 base from V and 5 bases from J; bases unmatched to any gene: 10. Germline V gives CDR1 SEHNR, CDR2 FQNEAQ (reference sequence). The CDR3 is CASSLVSSGSSQNIQYF. For the CDR3, the DNA is TGTGCCAGCAGCTTAGTTTCCAGCGGGAGTTCCCAAAACATTCAGTACTTC.

This clone came up a few times. The chain links TRBV3-1 (or the pseudogene TRBV3-2) to TRBJ2-7, with no clear D. V gave up 3 bases and J gave up 3 bases, with 9 bases separating them. From germline, CDR1 is LGHDT and CDR2 YNNKEL (reference sequence). CDR3 length equals 13 residues. The CDR3 region is CASSQWGNYEQYF. The DNA of the CDR3 is TGTGCCAGCAGCCAGTGGGGAAACTACGAGCAGTACTTC.

This clone was counted a single time. The CDR3 sequence is CASSLDSRYEQYF. The CDR3 nucleotides are TGTGCCAGCAGTTTGGACTCACGCTACGAGCAGTACTTC. The chain has TRBV12-3 or TRBV12-4 and TRBJ2-7; possible D gene TRBD2, 5 bases. CDR3 length equals 13 residues. The V gene lost 3 bases and the J gene lost 3 bases, with 9 bases spanning the gap.

The chain links TRBV28 to TRBJ1-5; tentatively, D is TRBD1 (6 bases). The CDR3 sequence is 15 residues long. Germline V gives CDR1 MDHEN, CDR2 SYDVKM. The V end lost 6 bases, the J end lost 6 bases, and 18 bases lay between the germline ends. The CDR3 region is CASSNWEGVGQPQHF. In DNA, the CDR3 is TGTGCCAGCAGCAATTGGGAGGGGGTTGGTCAGCCCCAGCATTTT.

The chain links TRBV18 to TRBJ1-3; D not certain. From germline, CDR1 is KGHSH and CDR2 LQKENI. There are 14 residues in the CDR3. The V gene lost 2 bases and the J gene lost 4 bases, with 9 bases spanning the gap. CDR3 DNA sequence: TGTGCCAGCTCACCATGGAAGGACGGAAACACCATATATTTT. Residues: CASSPWKDGNTIYF.

This sequence joins TRBV7-6 and TRBJ2-7; D possibly corresponds to TRBD1 (6 bases). CDR3 length equals 14 residues. With 0 bases removed from V and 6 bases from J, the gap between germline ends came to 12 bases. CDR1 and CDR2 from the germline V gene are SGHVS and FNYEAQ. CDR3 sequence reads: CASSLAGGTAEQYF. As DNA, the CDR3 is TGTGCCAGCAGCTTAGCAGGGGGAACCGCCGAGCAGTACTTC.

This clone was found a few times. Other DNA sequences of this sample code for an identical CDR3. This chain joins TRBV7-9 and TRBJ1-2; D not certain. CDR1 and CDR2 from the germline V gene are SEHNR and FQNEAQ (reference sequence). V was cut by 2 bases and J by 2 bases, with 3 bases left in between. The CDR3 extends over 12 amino acids. CDR3 loop: CASSLTNYGYTF. The DNA for the CDR3 is TGTGCCAGCAGCTTAACCAACTATGGCTACACCTTC.

The chain recombines TRBV6-5 with TRBJ2-5, with D perhaps TRBD2 (7 bases). Trimming shortened V by 2 bases and J by 5 bases, and 18 bases separated the two germline ends. Germline CDR1 MNHEY, CDR2 SVGAGI. CDR3 length equals 16 residues. The CDR3 spells CASSYRGGANQETQYF. The CDR3 bases are TGTGCCAGCAGTTACAGGGGGGGGGCGAATCAGGAGACCCAGTACTTC.

The gene calls are TRBV29-1 and TRBJ1-6, with a possible D match to TRBD1 (5 bases). The CDR3 is 13 amino acids. Germline V gives CDR1 SQVTM, CDR2 ANQGSEA. Trimming shortened V by 4 bases and J by 10 bases, and 14 bases separated the two germline ends. Here the CDR3 DNA reads TGCAGCGTTGTCGTGACAGAGGGCTCACCCCTCCACTTT. Translation gives CSVVVTEGSPLHF.

As concerns this clone: This sample also contains other DNA sequences that code for the same CDR3. The genes are TRBV5-4 and TRBJ2-3, with 8 bases fitting TRBD2. Germline trimming cut 0 bases from V and 1 base from J; bases unmatched to any gene: 1. This CDR3 has 15 amino acids. Germline CDR1 is SGHNT and CDR2 is YYREEE (reference sequence). The CDR3 DNA sequence: TGTGCCAGCAGCTTGGCGGGGGGGCGCACAGATACGCAGTATTTT. This translates into CASSLAGGRTDTQYF.

This clone occurred once. J is TRBJ2-3 and V is TRBV13; a weak D match, TRBD2 (5 bases). Germline V lookup: CDR1 PRHDT, CDR2 FYEKMQ (reference sequence). The CDR3 sequence is 16 residues long. The V end lost 5 bases, the J end lost 0 bases, and 15 bases lay between the germline ends. CDR3 sequence: CASSPSPAASTDTQYF. For the CDR3, the DNA is TGTGCCAGCAGCCCCAGCCCAGCGGCAAGCACAGATACGCAGTATTTT.

The gene calls are TRBV11-2 and TRBJ2-3, with 7 bases fitting TRBD2. The V gene end was trimmed by 8 bases and the J gene end by 5 bases; junction bases not matched to a gene: 7. Germline values: CDR1 SGHAT, CDR2 FQNNGV. The CDR3 loop spans 13 amino acids. The CDR3 spells CASGGLVKDTQYF. For the CDR3, the DNA is TGTGCCAGCGGAGGACTAGTTAAAGATACGCAGTATTTT.

The chain couples TRBV4-1 to TRBJ1-1; a weak D match, TRBD1 (5 bases). CDR1 MGHRA and CDR2 YSYEKL come from the germline V gene. V lost 6 bases, J lost 2 bases, and 13 bases lay in between. The length of the CDR3 is 14 residues. CDR3 residues: CASRGVTENTEAFF. CDR3 nucleotides: TGCGCCAGCAGGGGAGTGACAGAAAACACTGAAGCTTTCTTT.

The genes are TRBV30 and TRBJ2-7, with TRBD2 as a possible D gene (6 bases). V lost 1 base, J lost 2 bases, and 15 bases lay in between. Germline values: CDR1 GTSNPN, CDR2 SVGIG (reference sequence). The CDR3 spans 15 residues. DNA of the CDR3: TGTGCCTGGAGTGCTCCACACCGGGGGACCTACGAGCAGTACTTC. It yields the protein CAWSAPHRGTYEQYF.